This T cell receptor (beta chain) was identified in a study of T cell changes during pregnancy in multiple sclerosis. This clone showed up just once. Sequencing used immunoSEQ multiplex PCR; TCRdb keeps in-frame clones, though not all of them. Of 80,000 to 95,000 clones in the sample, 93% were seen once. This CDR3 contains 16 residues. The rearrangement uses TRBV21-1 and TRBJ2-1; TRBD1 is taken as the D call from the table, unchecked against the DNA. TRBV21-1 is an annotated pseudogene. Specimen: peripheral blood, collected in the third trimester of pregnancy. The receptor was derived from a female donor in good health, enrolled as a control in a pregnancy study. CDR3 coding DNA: TGTGCCAGCAGCACCAGGGGGACAGGACCCTCCCATGAGCAGTTCTTC. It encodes CASSTRGTGPSHEQFF.